These T cell receptor beta chains were read from a single sample in a study of beta chain features in type 1 diabetes. Libraries were prepared by immunoSEQ multiplex PCR; TCRdb keeps only in-frame clonotypes and omits some of them. The sample shows about 170,000 clones, roughly 7.1% of them seen only once. The sample taken for sequencing was central memory CD4+ T cells from blood. The receptors stem from a woman aged 40 to 50 with type 1 diabetes. Each CDR3 is given with its conserved first and last residue.

>TRBV19|TRBJ2-7
CASSNRGAESYEQYF
>TRBV29-1|TRBJ2-7
CSVGDRSNYEQYF
>TRBV11-2|TRBJ2-1
CASSPGVENNEQFF
>TRBV28|TRBJ2-2
CASSLRGTGELFF
>TRBV19|TRBJ1-1
CASRKQANTEAFF
>TRBV27|TRBJ1-4
CASSGGRNEKLFF
>TRBV11-2|TRBJ1-2
CASSRQENYGYTF
>TRBV28|TRBJ2-5
CASSPPGLAGKGTQYF
>TRBV6-6|TRBJ1-5
CASSYSRGQPQHF
>TRBV4-2|TRBJ1-1
CASSQDWRGLRAEAFF
>TRBV5-1|TRBJ1-3
CASSLQGTGNTIYF
>TRBV19|TRBJ2-1
CASSAGYEQFF
>TRBV30|TRBJ2-3
CACPGPTDTQYF
>TRBV2|TRBJ1-5
CASSEGPNQPQHF
>TRBV6-1|TRBJ2-1
CASSARDRGYNEQFF
>TRBV7-9|TRBJ1-4
CATTPGRQDEKLFF
>TRBV7-2|TRBJ1-5
CASSIQGLSQPQHF
>TRBV2|TRBJ2-7
CASRDNSYEQYF
>TRBV13|TRBJ2-3
CASSLSGGGDTQYF
>TRBV7-2|TRBJ2-7
CASSSARYEQYF
>TRBV5-1|TRBJ2-1
CASSLEGQIDNEQFF
>TRBV9|TRBJ1-2
CASSVGGNRDGYTF
>TRBV19|TRBJ2-7
CASSTTGTPGQAEQYF
>TRBV4-3|TRBJ2-1
CASSIRGMYNEQFF
>TRBV15|TRBJ2-1
CATSRGQLYNEQFF
>TRBV7-6|TRBJ2-7
CASSSRGAYEQYF
>TRBV5-1|TRBJ2-2
CASSLLDTGELFF
>TRBV5-6|TRBJ2-3
CASSSRRTDTQYF
>TRBV7-9|TRBJ2-6
CASSPDTFPSGANVLTF
>TRBV27|TRBJ1-1
CASTSSVLDTEAFF
>TRBV11-2|TRBJ2-7
CASSTTGQAYEQYF
>TRBV5-1|TRBJ2-5
CASSLGTSGETQYF
>TRBV11-1|TRBJ2-3
CASSSGGDTQYF
>TRBV28|TRBJ1-2
CASSKGKGVANYGYTF
>TRBV7-2|TRBJ2-1
CASSHGDTNNEQFF
>TRBV5-4|TRBJ2-7
CASSLRTVPYEQYF